This T cell receptor beta chain was obtained from a study of Ad26.COV2.S vaccination and SARS-CoV-2 variants. Clones were sequenced by immunoSEQ multiplex PCR, and TCRdb holds only the in-frame ones, with some missing. The sample comprises hundreds of thousands of clones, 75% to 90% of which are singletons, and around 11% rests with the top ten. Treatment: over 15 received Ad26.COV2.S at low or high dose, single or two shots; roughly 5 received placebo; per-sample allocation not given. Sampling happened 63 days after the first vaccine or placebo injection. Aged 18-55 years, donor was enrolled in Boston in 2020. The CDR3 has 14 amino acids. V was trimmed by 7 bases and J by 3 bases, leaving 10 bases between them. CDR1 MDHEN and CDR2 SYDVKM come from the germline V gene.

The input for sequencing was peripheral blood, taken in a trial of Ad26.COV2.S vaccine versus placebo. The genes are TRBV28 and TRBJ1-6; D is undetermined. The sequence was collected from a person between 18 and 59 years old who received the Ad26.COV2.S COVID-19 vaccine or a placebo. The CDR3 spells CASTRVSYNSPLHF. The CDR3 region has the DNA TGTGCCAGCACCCGTGTGAGCTATAATTCACCCCTCCACTTT.